This T cell receptor (beta chain) is drawn from a study of blood T cells in healthy people across ages. Study context: With template switching, about one barcoded beta molecule was captured per two T cells. Study-wide results and limits: Among long-lived donors, naive CD4+ cells were more numerous and diversity higher than in aged donors.

Points on this clonotype: The antigen remains undetermined.

For the second PCR, which ran for 7 to 11 cycles, a sample-barcoded 5' primer and a J-beta primer mix were used. Template switching added a 12-random-nucleotide identifier to every cDNA molecule. TCRdb redid the calling of the 5' RACE reads with MiXCR, one entry per CDR3 protein. In the table there are 1.5 million to 2 million distinct CDR3 sequences, roughly 28% of which are singletons. This receptor was taken from a woman under 40 in good health. Sequenced sample: blood.

CDR3 protein: CASSPDSGGEKLFF. Written as DNA, the CDR3 is TGTGCCAGCTCACCCGATTCCGGTGGAGAAAAACTGTTTTTT. The V gene is TRBV18, the J gene TRBJ1-4, with D hard to call. Germline CDR1 KGHSH, CDR2 LQKENI. V was pared by 3 bases and J by 8 bases, with 13 bases between. The CDR3 consists of 14 residues.